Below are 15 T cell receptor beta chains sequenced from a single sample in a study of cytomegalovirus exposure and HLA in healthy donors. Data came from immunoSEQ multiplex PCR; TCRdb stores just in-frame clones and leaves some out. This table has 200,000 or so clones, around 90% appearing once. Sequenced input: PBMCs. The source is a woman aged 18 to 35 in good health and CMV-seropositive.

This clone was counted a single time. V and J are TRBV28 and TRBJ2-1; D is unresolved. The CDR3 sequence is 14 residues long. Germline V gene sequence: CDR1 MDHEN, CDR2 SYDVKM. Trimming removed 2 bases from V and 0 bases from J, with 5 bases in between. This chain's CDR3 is CASSLTGSYNEQFF. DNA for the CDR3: TGTGCCAGCAGTTTAACGGGCTCCTACAATGAGCAGTTCTTC. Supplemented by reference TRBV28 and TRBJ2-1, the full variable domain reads DVKVTQSSRYLVKRTGEKVFLECVQDMDHENMFWYRQDPGLGLRLIYFSYDVKMKEKGDIPEGYSVSREKKERFSLILESASTNQTSMYLCASSLTGSYNEQFFGPGTRLTVL.

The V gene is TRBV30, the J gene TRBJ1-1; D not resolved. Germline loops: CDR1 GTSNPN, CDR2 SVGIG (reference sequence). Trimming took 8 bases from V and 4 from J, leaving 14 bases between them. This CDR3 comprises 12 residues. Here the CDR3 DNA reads TGTGCCGGGAACCCTGGGCGCACTGAAGCTTTCTTT. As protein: CAGNPGRTEAFF.

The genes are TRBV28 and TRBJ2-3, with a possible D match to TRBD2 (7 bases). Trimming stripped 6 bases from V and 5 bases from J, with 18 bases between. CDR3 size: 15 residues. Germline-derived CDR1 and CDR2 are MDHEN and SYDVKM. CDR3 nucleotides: TGTGCCAGCAGGGGGTCGGGGGGCGCTGGAGATACGCAGTATTTT. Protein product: CASRGSGGAGDTQYF.

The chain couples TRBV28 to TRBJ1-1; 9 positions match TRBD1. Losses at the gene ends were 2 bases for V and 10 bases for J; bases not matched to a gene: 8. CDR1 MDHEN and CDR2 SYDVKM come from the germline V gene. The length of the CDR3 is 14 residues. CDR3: CASSLGPQGAVAFF. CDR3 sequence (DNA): TGTGCCAGCAGTTTAGGGCCACAGGGGGCTGTAGCTTTCTTT. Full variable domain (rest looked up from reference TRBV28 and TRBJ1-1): DVKVTQSSRYLVKRTGEKVFLECVQDMDHENMFWYRQDPGLGLRLIYFSYDVKMKEKGDIPEGYSVSREKKERFSLILESASTNQTSMYLCASSLGPQGAVAFFGQGTRLTVV.

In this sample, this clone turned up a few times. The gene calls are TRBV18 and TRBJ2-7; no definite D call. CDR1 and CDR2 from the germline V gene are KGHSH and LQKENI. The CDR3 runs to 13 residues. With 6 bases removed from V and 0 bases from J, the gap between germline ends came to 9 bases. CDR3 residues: CASSLTASYEQYF. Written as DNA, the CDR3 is TGTGCCAGCTCCCTCACAGCCTCCTACGAGCAGTACTTC.

The CDR3 nucleotides read TGTGCCTGGAGCCCTGGACAGAGCTCTGGAAACACCATATATTTT. Amino acids: CAWSPGQSSGNTIYF. This chain joins TRBV30 and TRBJ1-3, with TRBD1 as a possible D gene (6 bases). Trimming removed 3 bases from V and 0 bases from J, with 12 bases in between. Germline CDR1 reads GTSNPN; CDR2 reads SVGIG (reference sequence). There are 15 residues in the CDR3.

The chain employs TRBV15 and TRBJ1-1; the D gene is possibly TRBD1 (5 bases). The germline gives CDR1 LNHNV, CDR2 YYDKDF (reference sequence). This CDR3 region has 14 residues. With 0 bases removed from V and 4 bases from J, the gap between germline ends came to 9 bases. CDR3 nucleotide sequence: TGTGCCACCAGCAGAGAAGGGAGGGGCACTGAAGCTTTCTTT. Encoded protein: CATSREGRGTEAFF.

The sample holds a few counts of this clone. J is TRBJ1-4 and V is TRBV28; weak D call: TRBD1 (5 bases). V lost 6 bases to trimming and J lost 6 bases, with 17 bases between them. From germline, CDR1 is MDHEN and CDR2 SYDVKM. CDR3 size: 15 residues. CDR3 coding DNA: TGTGCCAGCAGGGTCGGCGGGGCAGGCGATGAAAAACTGTTTTTT. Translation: CASRVGGAGDEKLFF.

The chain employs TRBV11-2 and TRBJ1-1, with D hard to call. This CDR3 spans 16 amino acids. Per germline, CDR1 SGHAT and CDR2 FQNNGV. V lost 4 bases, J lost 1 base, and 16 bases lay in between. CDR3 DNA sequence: TGTGCCAGCAGCTCCCCTGGTCGGGGAAGGAACACTGAAGCTTTCTTT. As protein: CASSSPGRGRNTEAFF.

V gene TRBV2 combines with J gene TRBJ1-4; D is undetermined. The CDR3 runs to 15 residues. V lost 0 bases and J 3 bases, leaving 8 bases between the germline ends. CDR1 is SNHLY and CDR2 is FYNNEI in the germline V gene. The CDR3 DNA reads TGTGCCAGCAGTGAAGCAGGAGGTTCTAATGAAAAACTGTTTTTT. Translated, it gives CASSEAGGSNEKLFF.

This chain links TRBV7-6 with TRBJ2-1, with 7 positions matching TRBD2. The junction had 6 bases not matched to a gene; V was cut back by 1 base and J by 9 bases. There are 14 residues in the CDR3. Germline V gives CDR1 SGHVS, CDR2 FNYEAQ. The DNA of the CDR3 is TGTGCCAGCAGCTTAGGGGAGGGTGCAAGTGAGCAGTTCTTC. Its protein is CASSLGEGASEQFF.

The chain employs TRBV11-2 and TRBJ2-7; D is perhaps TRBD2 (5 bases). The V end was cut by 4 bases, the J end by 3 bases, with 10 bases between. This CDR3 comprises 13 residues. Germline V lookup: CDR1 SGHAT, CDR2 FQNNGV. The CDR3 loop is CASSSPGYYEQYF. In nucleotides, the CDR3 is TGTGCCAGCAGCTCCCCGGGGTACTACGAGCAGTACTTC.

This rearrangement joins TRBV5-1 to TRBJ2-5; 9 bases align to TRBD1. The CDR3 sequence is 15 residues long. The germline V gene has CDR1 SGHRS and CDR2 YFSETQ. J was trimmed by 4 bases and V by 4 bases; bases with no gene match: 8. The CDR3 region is CASSPGTGWGETQYF. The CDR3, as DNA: TGCGCCAGCAGCCCCGGGACAGGGTGGGGAGAGACCCAGTACTTC.

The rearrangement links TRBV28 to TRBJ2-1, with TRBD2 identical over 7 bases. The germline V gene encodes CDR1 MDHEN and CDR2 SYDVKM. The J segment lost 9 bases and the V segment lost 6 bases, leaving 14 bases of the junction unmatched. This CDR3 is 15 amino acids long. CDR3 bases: TGTGCCAGCAGCCGGCGGGGGACGGGTGTGGGTGAGCAGTTCTTC. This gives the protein CASSRRGTGVGEQFF.

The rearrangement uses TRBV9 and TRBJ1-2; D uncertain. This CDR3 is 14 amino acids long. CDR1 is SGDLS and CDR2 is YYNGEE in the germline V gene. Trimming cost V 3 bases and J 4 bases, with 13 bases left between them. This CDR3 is CASSGPDRGYGYTF. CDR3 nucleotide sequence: TGTGCCAGCAGCGGACCCGACCGGGGCTATGGCTACACCTTC.